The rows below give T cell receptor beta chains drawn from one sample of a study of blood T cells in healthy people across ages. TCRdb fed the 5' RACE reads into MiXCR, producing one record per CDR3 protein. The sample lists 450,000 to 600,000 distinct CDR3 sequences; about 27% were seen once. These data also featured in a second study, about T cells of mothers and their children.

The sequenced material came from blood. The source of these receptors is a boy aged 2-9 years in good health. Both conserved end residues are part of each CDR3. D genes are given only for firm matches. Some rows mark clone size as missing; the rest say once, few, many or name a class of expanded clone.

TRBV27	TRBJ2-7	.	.	CASSFEGREQYF	TGTGCCAGCAGTTTTGAGGGGCGCGAGCAGTACTTC
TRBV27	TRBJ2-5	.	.	CASSLGPFVTQYF	TGTGCCAGCAGTTTAGGACCCTTCGTAACCCAGTACTTC
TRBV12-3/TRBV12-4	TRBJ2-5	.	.	CASSLMGPQYF	TGTGCCAGCAGTTTAATGGGGCCCCAGTACTTC
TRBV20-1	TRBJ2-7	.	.	CSARVPDRDFREQYF	TGCAGTGCTAGAGTACCGGACAGAGACTTCAGGGAGCAGTACTTC
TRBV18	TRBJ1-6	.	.	CASSPQLGDYNSPLHF	TGTGCCAGCTCACCACAATTAGGAGACTATAATTCACCCCTCCACTTT
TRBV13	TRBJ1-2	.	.	CASSHRDLGYTF	TGTGCCAGCAGCCACCGGGACCTTGGCTACACCTTC
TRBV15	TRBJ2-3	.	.	CATSRVGSDTQYF	TGTGCCACCAGCCGAGTGGGCTCAGATACGCAGTATTTT
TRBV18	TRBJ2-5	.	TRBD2	CASSPQGTSGNGETQYF	TGTGCCAGCTCACCACAAGGGACTAGCGGTAACGGAGAGACCCAGTACTTC
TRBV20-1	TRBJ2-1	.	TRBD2	CSAKQGLAGPYNEQFF	TGCAGTGCCAAGCAGGGACTAGCGGGGCCCTACAATGAGCAGTTCTTC
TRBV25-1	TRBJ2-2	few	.	CASSDRADTGELFF	TGTGCCAGCAGTGACAGGGCGGACACCGGGGAGCTGTTTTTT
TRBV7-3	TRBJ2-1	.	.	CASSLLGGGLTNEQFF	TGTGCCAGCAGCTTATTGGGCGGGGGCCTTACCAATGAGCAGTTCTTC
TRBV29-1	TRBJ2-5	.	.	CSAGSGPQETQYF	TGCAGCGCCGGGTCGGGACCGCAAGAGACCCAGTACTTC
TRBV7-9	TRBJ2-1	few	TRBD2	CASTTSANEQFF	TGTGCCAGCACGACTAGCGCCAATGAGCAGTTCTTC
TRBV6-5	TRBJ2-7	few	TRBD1	CASSYDGVGQGWYEQYF	TGTGCCAGCAGTTATGATGGGGTCGGACAGGGATGGTACGAGCAGTACTTC
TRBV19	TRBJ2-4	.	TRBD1	CASSVDRAANIQYF	TGTGCCAGTAGTGTTGACAGGGCGGCAAACATTCAGTACTTC
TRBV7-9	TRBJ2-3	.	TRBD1	CASSSGTGRGGDTQYF	TGTGCCAGCAGCTCCGGGACAGGGAGGGGTGGAGATACGCAGTATTTT
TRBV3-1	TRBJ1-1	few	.	CASSQGWGGWEAFF	TGTGCCAGCAGCCAAGGCTGGGGGGGTTGGGAAGCTTTCTTT
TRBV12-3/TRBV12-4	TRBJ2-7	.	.	CASSLDSGPPKVEQYF	TGTGCCAGCAGTTTAGATTCAGGCCCGCCGAAGGTAGAGCAGTACTTC
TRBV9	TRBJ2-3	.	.	CASSLGQTGDTQYF	TGTGCCAGCAGCCTCGGACAGACCGGGGATACGCAGTATTTT
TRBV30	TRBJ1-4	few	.	CAWGPGQWDEKLFF	TGTGCCTGGGGCCCGGGACAATGGGATGAAAAACTGTTTTTT
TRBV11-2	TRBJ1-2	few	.	CASSLPTDRYGYTF	TGTGCCAGCAGCTTACCGACGGACCGCTATGGCTACACCTTC
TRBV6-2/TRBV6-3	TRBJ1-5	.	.	CASSPTGYGSNQPRHF	TGTGCCAGCAGTCCCACAGGGTACGGCAGCAATCAGCCCCGGCATTTT
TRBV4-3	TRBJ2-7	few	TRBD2	CASSQVSGTFSEQYF	TGCGCCAGCAGCCAAGTAAGCGGGACCTTTAGCGAGCAGTACTTC
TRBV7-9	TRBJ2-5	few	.	CASSPSGRGGETQYF	TGTGCCAGCAGCCCGAGCGGCAGGGGGGGAGAGACCCAGTACTTC
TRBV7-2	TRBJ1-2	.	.	CASSQGLPGDGYTF	TGTGCCAGCAGCCAGGGGCTACCGGGGGATGGCTACACCTTC
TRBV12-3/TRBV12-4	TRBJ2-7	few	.	CASSSPSSYEQYF	TGTGCCAGCAGTTCTCCAAGCTCCTACGAGCAGTACTTC
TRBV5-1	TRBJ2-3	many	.	CASSLADTQYF	TGCGCCAGCAGCTTGGCTGATACGCAGTATTTT
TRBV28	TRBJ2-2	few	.	CASSLGAGVRTGELFF	TGTGCCAGCAGTTTAGGGGCAGGGGTACGCACCGGGGAGCTGTTTTTT
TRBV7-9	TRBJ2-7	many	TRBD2	CASSPAGSYEQYF	TGTGCCAGCTCACCAGCGGGATCCTACGAGCAGTACTTC
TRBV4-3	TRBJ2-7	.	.	CASSQQRSPGTYEQYF	TGCGCCAGCAGCCAACAAAGATCCCCCGGGACCTACGAGCAGTACTTC
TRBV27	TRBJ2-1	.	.	CASSSPSSGVSDEQFF	TGTGCCAGCAGTTCGCCCTCATCGGGGGTCTCCGATGAGCAGTTCTTC
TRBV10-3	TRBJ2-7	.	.	CAISEDSFEQYF	TGTGCCATCAGTGAAGACAGCTTCGAGCAGTACTTC
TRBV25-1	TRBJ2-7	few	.	CASKFALRGYEQYF	TGTGCCAGCAAGTTCGCCTTAAGGGGCTACGAGCAGTACTTC
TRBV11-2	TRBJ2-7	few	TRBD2	CASSLDARTGGYYEQYF	TGTGCCAGCAGCTTAGATGCCCGGACGGGGGGGTACTACGAGCAGTACTTC
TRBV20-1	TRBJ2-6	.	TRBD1	CSARDGGQGNSGANVLTF	TGCAGTGCTAGAGATGGTGGACAGGGTAACTCTGGGGCCAACGTCCTGACTTTC
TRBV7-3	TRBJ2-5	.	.	CASSLSAGAGETQYF	TGTGCCAGCAGCTTATCGGCGGGGGCAGGCGAGACCCAGTACTTC
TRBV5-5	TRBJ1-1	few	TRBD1	CASSQGTASGLNTEAFF	TGTGCCAGCAGCCAGGGGACAGCTTCTGGTTTGAACACTGAAGCTTTCTTT
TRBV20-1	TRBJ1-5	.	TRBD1	CSAAGGLGNQPQHF	TGCAGTGCTGCAGGGGGCCTCGGCAATCAGCCCCAGCATTTT
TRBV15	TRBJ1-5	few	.	CATSRDRKGSFNQPQHF	TGTGCCACCAGCAGAGATCGTAAAGGGTCATTCAATCAGCCCCAGCATTTT
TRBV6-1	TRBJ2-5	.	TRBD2	CASSRPGLAGGLETQYF	TGTGCCAGCAGTCGACCGGGACTAGCGGGAGGGCTAGAGACCCAGTACTTC
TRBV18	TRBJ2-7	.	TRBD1	CASSPGQVGYEQYF	TGTGCCAGCTCACCGGGACAGGTGGGGTACGAGCAGTACTTC
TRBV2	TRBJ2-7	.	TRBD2	CASTLAGRLYEQYF	TGTGCCAGCACCCTAGCGGGAAGACTGTACGAGCAGTACTTC
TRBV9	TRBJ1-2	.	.	CASRTGLSYGYTF	TGTGCCAGCAGGACAGGTCTCAGCTATGGCTACACCTTC
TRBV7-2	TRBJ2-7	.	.	CASSLNFYEQYF	TGTGCCAGCAGCTTAAACTTTTACGAGCAGTACTTC
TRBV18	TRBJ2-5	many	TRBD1	CASSPGTGETQYF	TGTGCCAGCTCGCCCGGGACAGGGGAGACCCAGTACTTC
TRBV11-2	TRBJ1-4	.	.	CASRRLAGRGEKLFF	TGTGCCAGCAGGCGCCTTGCCGGGCGGGGGGAAAAACTGTTTTTT